This T cell receptor (beta chain) came from a study of shared clonotypes between healthy human individuals. CDR1 MNHEY and CDR2 SVGAGI come from the germline V gene. The CDR3 runs to 13 residues. Deletions cut 4 bases from V and 4 bases from J, with 7 bases between. As defined, naive CD8 cells were CD45RO-negative and positively selected for CCR7, with terminally differentiated effector memory CD45RA+ cells excluded. The assay was immunoSEQ multiplex PCR, and TCRdb's table has in-frame clones only and misses some. The table lists some 1,900,000 clones, over 85% of them singletons, with approximately 1% in the top ten.

Sequenced material: naive CD8+ T cells sorted from blood. The sequence came from a man younger than 35 in good health. The rearrangement joins TRBV6-5 to TRBJ2-2; no reliable D call. This chain's CDR3 is CASSLSSTGELFF. The CDR3 nucleotides read TGTGCCAGCAGTTTATCCTCCACCGGGGAGCTGTTTTTT.